The rows below give T cell receptor beta chains drawn from one sample of a study of blood T cell repertoires in COVID-19. Only in-frame clones appear in the TCRdb table, and some are missing; sequencing was by immunoSEQ multiplex PCR. The top ten hold more than 3% of the sample, which has some 160,000 clones, about four fifths seen once. Input material: PBMCs or T cells enriched from blood (not recorded which). The receptors were sampled from an older woman who had recovered from COVID-19. CDR3s include the opening cysteine and the closing phenylalanine or tryptophan. Fields, in order: clone size, CDR3 length, V gene, J gene, D gene, CDR3 DNA, CDR3 protein. D genes are given only for firm matches. Not all rows give a size; the values are once, few, many and, for expanded clones, a class.

>NA|15|TRBV5-4|TRBJ2-7|NA
TGTGCCAGCAGCTTGGCCGCAGGGAACTCCTACGAGCAGTACTTC
CASSLAAGNSYEQYF
>NA|13|TRBV10-1|TRBJ2-5|NA
TGCGCCAGCAGTGAGACAGCCAGGGAGACCCAGTACTTC
CASSETARETQYF
>NA|12|TRBV7-2|TRBJ2-7|NA
TGTGCCAGCAGGGCGGGGGCGCTACCGGAGTACTTC
CASRAGALPEYF
>NA|16|TRBV18|TRBJ1-6|NA
TGTGCCAGCTCACGGATAGGACAGCTAGGGAATTCACCCCTCCACTTT
CASSRIGQLGNSPLHF
>NA|11|TRBV20-1|TRBJ1-2|NA
TGCAGTGCTGGGTGGGGCCGCGGCTACACCTTC
CSAGWGRGYTF
>NA|12|TRBV2|TRBJ1-1|NA
TGTGCCAGCAGTGAACGGGAAACTGAAGCTTTCTTT
CASSERETEAFF
>many|15|TRBV5-1|TRBJ2-1|NA
TGCGCCAGCAGAGAGGCGGGGACAGCCTACAATGAGCAGTTCTTC
CASREAGTAYNEQFF
>NA|14|TRBV9|TRBJ1-3|NA
TGTGCCAGCAGCGCAACAGGGTCGGGAAACACCATATATTTT
CASSATGSGNTIYF
>NA|13|TRBV6-5|TRBJ1-4|NA
TGTGCCAGCAGTCTCCCCGGGGGGGAAAAACTGTTTTTT
CASSLPGGEKLFF
>NA|17|TRBV4-1|TRBJ2-2|TRBD1
TGCGCCAGCAGCCAAGATGAAAACAGGGGGCGCGCCGGGGAGCTGTTTTTT
CASSQDENRGRAGELFF
>NA|15|TRBV9|TRBJ1-3|TRBD1
TGTGCCAGCAGCCCTGGGACAGACTCTGGAAACACCATATATTTT
CASSPGTDSGNTIYF
>NA|15|TRBV3-1/TRBV3-2|TRBJ1-4|TRBD1
TGTGCCAGCAGCCATGGACAGGGTAAGGGTGAAAAACTGTTTTTT
CASSHGQGKGEKLFF
>once|13|TRBV7-8|TRBJ2-7|NA
TGTGCCAGCAGCTTCTCCGGACTATACGAGCAGTACTTC
CASSFSGLYEQYF